The clone carrying this T cell receptor beta chain came up a few times. Its target is unknown. The sample is drawn from a study of cytomegalovirus exposure and HLA in healthy donors. The length of the CDR3 is 14 residues. V lost 0 bases and J lost 4, with 10 bases in between. Germline loops: CDR1 MNHEY, CDR2 SVGAGI. PCR amplification relied on 60 Vbeta primers (plus 13 Jbeta primers). Generated by immunoSEQ multiplex PCR, the TCRdb table keeps only in-frame clones and is missing some. The repertoire holds 70,000 or so clones, with 55% to 65% as singletons. Study-level results: One cluster of highly shared sequence variants probably arose as a sequencing artifact.

The chain employs TRBV6-5 and TRBJ2-7; D is ambiguous. The clonotype comes from a woman in her 50s in good health and CMV-seronegative. The specimen was PBMCs. The CDR3 DNA is TGTGCCAGCAGTTACTCCAGTAGCCCTTACGAGCAGTACTTC. Its translation is CASSYSSSPYEQYF.